This T cell receptor beta chain stems from a study of T cell repertoires in cytomegalovirus infection. TCRdb redid the calling of the reads with MiXCR, one entry per CDR3 protein. The sample lists 450,000 to 550,000 distinct CDR3 sequences; roughly 43% were seen once. A word on this clonotype: The antigen is undetermined.

Between the trimmed V and J ends, which lost 5 bases and 5 bases, there was a span of 13 bases. This CDR3 has 14 residues. Germline loops: CDR1 MNHEY, CDR2 SVGEGT. The sample in question was cultured PBMCs, obtained from culture after CMV antigen stimulation. This clonotype was sampled from a human donor in good health (CMV status not recorded). Some clones in this sample may be carry-over from other donors' samples. The chain carries TRBV6-2 or TRBV6-3 and TRBJ2-4; possibly TRBD1 for D (6 bases). The CDR3 nucleotides read TGTGCCAGCAGTCCGGACAGTCAGGAAAACATTCAGTACTTC. Translation gives CASSPDSQENIQYF.